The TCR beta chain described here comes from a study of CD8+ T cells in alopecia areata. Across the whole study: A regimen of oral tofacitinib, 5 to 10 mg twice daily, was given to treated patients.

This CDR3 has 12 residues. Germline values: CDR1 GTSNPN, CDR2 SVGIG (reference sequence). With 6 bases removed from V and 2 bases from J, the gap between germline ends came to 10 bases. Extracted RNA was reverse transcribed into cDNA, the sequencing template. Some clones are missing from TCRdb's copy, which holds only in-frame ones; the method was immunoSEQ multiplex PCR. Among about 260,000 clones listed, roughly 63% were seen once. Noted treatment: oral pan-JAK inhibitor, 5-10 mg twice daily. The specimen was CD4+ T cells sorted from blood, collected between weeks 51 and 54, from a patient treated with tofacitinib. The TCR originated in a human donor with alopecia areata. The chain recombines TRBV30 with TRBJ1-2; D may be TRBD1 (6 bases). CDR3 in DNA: TGTGCCTGCAATACAGGGAACTATGGCTACACCTTC. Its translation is CACNTGNYGYTF.